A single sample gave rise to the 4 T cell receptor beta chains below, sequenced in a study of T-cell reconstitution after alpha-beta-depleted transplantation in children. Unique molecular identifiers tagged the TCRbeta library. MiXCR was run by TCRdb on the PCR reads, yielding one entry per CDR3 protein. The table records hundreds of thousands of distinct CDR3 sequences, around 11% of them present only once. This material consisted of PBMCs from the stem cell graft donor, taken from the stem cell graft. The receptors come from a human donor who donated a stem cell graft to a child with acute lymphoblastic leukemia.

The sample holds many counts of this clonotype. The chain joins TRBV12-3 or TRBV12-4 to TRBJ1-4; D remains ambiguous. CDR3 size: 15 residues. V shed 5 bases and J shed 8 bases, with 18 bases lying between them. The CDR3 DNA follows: TGTGCCAGCAGTCTCTCGGGGTTGCTAAAGGAAAAACTGTTTTTT. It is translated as CASSLSGLLKEKLFF.

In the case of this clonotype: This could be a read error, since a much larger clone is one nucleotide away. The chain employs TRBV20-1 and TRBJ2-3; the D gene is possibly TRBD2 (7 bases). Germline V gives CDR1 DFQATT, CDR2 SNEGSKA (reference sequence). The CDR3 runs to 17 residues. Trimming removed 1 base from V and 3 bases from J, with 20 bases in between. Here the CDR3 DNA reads TGCAGTGCTAGAGTCCCAGCGCGGGGGCCGGAAACAGATACGCAGTATTTT. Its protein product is CSARVPARGPETDTQYF.

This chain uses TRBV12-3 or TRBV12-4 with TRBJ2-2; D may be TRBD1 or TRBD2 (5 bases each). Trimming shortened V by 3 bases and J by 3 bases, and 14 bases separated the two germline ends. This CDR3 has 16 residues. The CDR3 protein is CASSLRGRRYTGELFF. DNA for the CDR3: TGTGCCAGCAGTTTGAGGGGCAGGCGATACACCGGGGAGCTGTTTTTT.

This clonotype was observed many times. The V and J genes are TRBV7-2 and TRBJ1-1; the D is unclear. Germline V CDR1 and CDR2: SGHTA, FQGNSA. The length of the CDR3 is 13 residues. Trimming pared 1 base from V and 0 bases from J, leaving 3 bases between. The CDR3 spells CASSLVMNTEAFF. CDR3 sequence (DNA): TGTGCCAGCAGCTTAGTAATGAACACTGAAGCTTTCTTT.